This entry is about one T cell receptor beta chain. The table lists this clone with a count of one. The clone's antigen remains unknown. No base qualities exist here, and no much larger clone lies one base off it. This sample stems from a study of control samples from healthy donors and cancer patients (dated by TCRdb to the early 2020s). Libraries were made using the immunoSEQ multiplex PCR assay. Held by TCRdb, this immuneACCESS table contains in-frame sequences only and omits some clones. Under half of the omission traces to an unresolved V gene where checked; the cause of the rest is unknown. The table for this sample lists some 150,000 clones; around 94% of them were counted only once. Approximately 15% of the sample is held by the ten biggest clonotypes. The sequenced sample was PBMCs. The sequence derives from a man in his 60s with colorectal cancer.

The DNA sequence is as follows: TGTGCCAGCAGCCAAGACCGGGTACGCACAGATACGCAGTATTTT. Its translation is CASSQDRVRTDTQYF. This chain joins TRBV14 to TRBJ2-3, with the D gene too uncertain to name. The germline V gene specifies SGHDN as CDR1 and FVKESK as CDR2. The CDR3 runs 15 amino acids, cysteine and phenylalanine included. Only the CDR3 DNA is retained, 45 bases long and in frame from the first base. Trimming costs V 0 bases and J 1 base, and their ends lie 8 bases apart.